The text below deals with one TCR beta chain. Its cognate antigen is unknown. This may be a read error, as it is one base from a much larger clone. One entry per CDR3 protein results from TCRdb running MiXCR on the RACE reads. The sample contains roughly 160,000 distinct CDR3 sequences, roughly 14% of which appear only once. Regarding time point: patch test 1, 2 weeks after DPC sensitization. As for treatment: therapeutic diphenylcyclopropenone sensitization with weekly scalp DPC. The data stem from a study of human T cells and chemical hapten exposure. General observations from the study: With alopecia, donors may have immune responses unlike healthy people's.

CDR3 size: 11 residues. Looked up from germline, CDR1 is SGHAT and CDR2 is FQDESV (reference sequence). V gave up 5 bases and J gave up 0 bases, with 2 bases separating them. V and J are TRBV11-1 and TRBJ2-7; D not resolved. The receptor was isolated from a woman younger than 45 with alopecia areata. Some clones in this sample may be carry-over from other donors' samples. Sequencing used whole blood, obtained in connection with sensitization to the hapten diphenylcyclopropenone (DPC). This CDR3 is CASSNSYEQYF. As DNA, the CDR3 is TGTGCCAGCAGCAACTCCTACGAGCAGTACTTC.